Listed here are 6 T cell receptor beta chains from one sample, sequenced in a study of blood T cell repertoires in COVID-19. This table comes from immunoSEQ multiplex PCR, and its TCRdb copy is limited to in-frame clones, with some not included. The sample holds about 170,000 clones; about 88% are singletons and the top ten take 20% to 30%. Sequencing input: peripheral blood. These receptors were collected from a man in his fifties or sixties with acute or convalescent COVID-19.

V gene TRBV5-6 combines with J gene TRBJ1-2; tentative D call: TRBD1 (5 bases). The CDR3 runs 17 residues. Germline V gene sequence: CDR1 SGHDT, CDR2 YYEEEE. V lost 0 bases to trimming and J lost 4 bases, with 19 bases between them. CDR3 loop: CASSLVAATRGSYGYTF. The DNA for the CDR3 is TGTGCCAGCAGCTTGGTGGCCGCGACAAGGGGCAGCTATGGCTACACCTTC.

The V gene is TRBV29-1, the J gene TRBJ2-1; a possible D gene is TRBD1 (6 bases). CDR1 is SQVTM and CDR2 is ANQGSEA in the germline V gene. V lost 1 base, J lost 0 bases, and 10 bases lay in between. The length of the CDR3 is 15 residues. This CDR3 is CSVEGLGGSYNEQFF. CDR3 nucleotides: TGCAGCGTTGAAGGCCTAGGGGGCTCCTACAATGAGCAGTTCTTC.

The chain carries TRBV5-8 and TRBJ1-4, with D possibly matching TRBD1 (5 bases). The V gene lost 2 bases and the J gene lost 2 bases, with 13 bases spanning the gap. Germline V gives CDR1 SGHTS, CDR2 YDEGEE. The CDR3 consists of 16 residues. In DNA form, the CDR3 reads TGTGCCAGCAGCTTCAGGGTGCGTTCGACTAATGAAAAACTGTTTTTT. This translates into CASSFRVRSTNEKLFF.

The chain has TRBV27 and TRBJ2-7, with D tentatively TRBD1 (6 bases). V shed 2 bases and J shed 6 bases, with 8 bases lying between them. CDR3 length: 12 amino acids. CDR1 MNHEY and CDR2 SMNVEV come from the germline V gene (reference sequence). CDR3 sequence reads: CASSLTGREQYF. For the CDR3, the DNA is TGTGCCAGCAGTTTAACAGGGCGCGAGCAGTACTTC.

The chain combines TRBV12-5 with TRBJ2-2; tentatively, D is TRBD1 (6 bases). This CDR3 has 14 amino acids. V shed 6 bases and J shed 1 base, with 9 bases lying between them. Germline CDR1 reads LGHNT; CDR2 reads FRNRAP. CDR3 amino acids: CASGRGENTGELFF. The CDR3 DNA is TGTGCTAGTGGCAGGGGAGAGAACACCGGGGAGCTGTTTTTT.

The V gene is TRBV18, the J gene TRBJ1-2, with D unclear. The V gene lost 3 bases and the J gene lost 5 bases, with 22 bases spanning the gap. Germline CDR1 KGHSH, CDR2 LQKENI. CDR3 length: 17 amino acids. CDR3 bases: TGTGCCAGCTCACCGCAGGATCACGCTGTGAGGGTTTATGGCTACACCTTC. As protein: CASSPQDHAVRVYGYTF.